Each of the 22 T cell receptor beta chains below was sequenced from the same sample in a study of blood T cell repertoires in COVID-19. The assay was immunoSEQ multiplex PCR, and TCRdb's table has in-frame clones only and misses some. The table records under 400,000 clones, about 88% of them present only once. The source material was PBMCs or T cells enriched from blood (not recorded which). These receptors were collected from a woman aged 30 to 39 who had been exposed to COVID-19.

This rearrangement joins TRBV7-2 to TRBJ2-5; 7 positions agree with TRBD2. The CDR3 totals 14 residues. Germline V lookup: CDR1 SGHTA, CDR2 FQGNSA. The V gene end was trimmed by 2 bases and the J gene end by 5 bases; junction bases not matched to a gene: 5. CDR3 sequence reads: CASSLITGRETQYF. The CDR3 bases are TGTGCCAGCAGCTTAATTACCGGGAGGGAGACCCAGTACTTC. Full variable domain (remainder filled in from reference TRBV7-2 and TRBJ2-5): GAGVSQSPSNKVTEKGKDVELRCDPISGHTALYWYRQSLGQGLEFLIYFQGNSAPDKSGLPSDRFSAERTGGSVSTLTIQRTQQEDSAVYLCASSLITGRETQYFGPGTRLLVL.

The gene calls are TRBV5-8 and TRBJ1-3, with unresolved D. Trimming cost V 0 bases and J 3 bases, with 13 bases left between them. Germline-derived CDR1 and CDR2 are SGHTS and YDEGEE. The CDR3 sequence is 16 residues long. The CDR3 DNA reads TGTGCCAGCAGCTTGGAGCTGGCAGGAGGTGGAAACACCATATATTTT. This codes for CASSLELAGGGNTIYF. The variable domain in full, with the rest retrieved from reference TRBV5-8 and TRBJ1-3, is EAGVTQSPTHLIKTRGQQATLRCSPISGHTSVYWYQQALGLGLQFLLWYDEGEERNRGNFPPRFSGRQFPNYSSELNVNALELEDSALYLCASSLELAGGGNTIYFGEGSWLTVV.

In DNA, the CDR3 is TGTGCCAGCAGCCAAGCCCCGGGACTAGCGGACCGCAATGAGCAGTTCTTC. Translated, it gives CASSQAPGLADRNEQFF. This chain uses TRBV13 with TRBJ2-1, with 11 positions matching TRBD2. This CDR3 has 17 residues. Germline V CDR1 and CDR2: PRHDT, FYEKMQ (reference sequence). V shed 5 bases, J shed 6 bases, and the junction held 12 bases outside the gene matches.

The chain recombines TRBV6-5 with TRBJ1-2; D unclear. CDR1 MNHEY and CDR2 SVGAGI come from the germline V gene. The CDR3 extends over 11 amino acids. Trimming removed 8 bases at V and 3 bases at J, with 7 bases between. The chain's CDR3 is CASQRDYGYTF. CDR3 coding DNA: TGTGCCAGCCAACGGGACTATGGCTACACCTTC.

The chain recombines TRBV5-1 with TRBJ2-7, with a possible D match to TRBD1 (6 bases). CDR1 and CDR2 from the germline V gene are SGHRS and YFSETQ. Trimming shortened V by 4 bases and J by 4 bases, and 12 bases separated the two germline ends. CDR3 size: 13 residues. In nucleotides, the CDR3 is TGCGCCAGCAGCCTGGACAGACCTTACGAGCAGTACTTC. Translation: CASSLDRPYEQYF.

The V gene is TRBV10-3, the J gene TRBJ2-7; TRBD1 matches at 7 bases. Germline CDR1 is ENHRY and CDR2 is SYGVKD. CDR3 length: 15 residues. V lost 8 bases, J lost 3 bases, and 13 bases stayed unmatched. CDR3 sequence (DNA): TGTGCCATCTCGAAGTCCGGGACAGCCAGCTACGAGCAGTACTTC. The encoded protein is CAISKSGTASYEQYF.

The CDR3 nucleotides read TGCAGCGGAAAAACAGGGGTCGCCAACACAGATACGCAGTATTTT. This translates into CSGKTGVANTDTQYF. The chain carries TRBV29-1 and TRBJ2-3; TRBD1 matches at 7 bases. Germline CDR1 reads SQVTM; CDR2 reads ANQGSEA. V shed 7 bases and J 2 bases; nucleotides not matched to a gene: 12. The CDR3 is 15 residues long.

The rearrangement uses TRBV7-8 and TRBJ1-1; D unclear. V lost 1 base and J lost 1, with 19 bases in between. The CDR3 runs 18 residues. CDR1 SGHVS and CDR2 FQNEAQ come from the germline V gene. CDR3 coding DNA: TGTGCCAGCAGCTTAGAGCGGTTAAGTAGGAAGACGAACACTGAAGCTTTCTTT. Translating gives CASSLERLSRKTNTEAFF.

V and J are TRBV28 and TRBJ2-1, with 14 bases matching TRBD2. V gave up 6 bases and J gave up 8 bases; unmatched junction bases: 3. CDR1 and CDR2 from the germline V gene are MDHEN and SYDVKM. This CDR3 contains 14 residues. CDR3 amino acids: CASRGTSGSYEQFF. CDR3 coding DNA: TGTGCCAGCAGAGGGACTAGCGGGAGCTATGAGCAGTTCTTC.

The rearrangement links TRBV23-1 to TRBJ2-2, with 8 positions matching TRBD2. TRBV23-1 carries the ORF label, with uncertain function. CDR3 length: 20 amino acids. With 2 bases clipped from V and 0 bases from J, the junction kept 14 bases outside the gene matches. In DNA, the CDR3 is TGCGCCAGCAGTCAAGATGAGGGAACTAGCGGCCTCGCGAACACCGGGGAGCTGTTTTTT. This translates into CASSQDEGTSGLANTGELFF.

The chain uses TRBV28 and TRBJ2-3, with a tentative D call TRBD1 (5 bases). The length of the CDR3 is 15 residues. The germline V gene has CDR1 MDHEN and CDR2 SYDVKM. Trimming pared 1 base from V and 0 bases from J, leaving 8 bases between. The CDR3 nucleotides read TGTGCCAGCAGTTTATTCGGACACAGCACAGATACGCAGTATTTT. Its protein is CASSLFGHSTDTQYF.

This chain joins TRBV3-1 (or the pseudogene TRBV3-2) and TRBJ2-2; tentatively, D is TRBD1 (5 bases). CDR3 size: 15 residues. Germline V gives CDR1 LGHDT, CDR2 YNNKEL (reference sequence). The V and J ends lost 4 bases and 7 bases respectively, with 16 bases between them. The CDR3 loop is CASSLESFQGGELFF. The CDR3 DNA reads as TGTGCCAGCAGCCTCGAGTCGTTCCAGGGCGGGGAGCTGTTTTTT.

The chain employs TRBV5-8 and TRBJ2-4, with 8 bases aligning to TRBD1. Germline CDR1 and CDR2: SGHTS and YDEGEE. CDR3 length equals 13 residues. The V gene end was trimmed by 4 bases and the J gene end by 8 bases; junction bases not matched to a gene: 5. The CDR3 region has the DNA TGTGCCAGCAGCCGTGGACAGGGAGACATTCAGTACTTC. It encodes CASSRGQGDIQYF.

The chain has TRBV10-1 and TRBJ1-2; 8 positions agree with TRBD1. With 3 bases clipped from V and 7 bases from J, the junction kept 7 bases outside the gene matches. Germline CDR1 is WNHNN and CDR2 is SYGVQD (reference sequence). This CDR3 spans 14 amino acids. The CDR3 sequence: CASSENTGGSGYTF. In nucleotides, the CDR3 is TGCGCCAGCAGTGAAAATACAGGGGGAAGTGGCTACACCTTC.

V is TRBV7-9 and J is TRBJ2-7; the D gene is possibly TRBD1 (5 bases). The V end was cut by 8 bases, the J end by 6 bases, with 20 bases between. The CDR3 has 14 amino acids. From germline, CDR1 is SEHNR and CDR2 FQNEAQ (reference sequence). The chain's CDR3 is CASGKPRKGFEQYF. The CDR3 region has the DNA TGTGCCAGCGGGAAGCCCAGGAAGGGGTTCGAGCAGTACTTC. Supplemented by reference TRBV7-9 and TRBJ2-7, the full variable domain reads DTGVSQNPRHKITKRGQNVTFRCDPISEHNRLYWYRQTLGQGPEFLTYFQNEAQLEKSRLLSDRFSAERPKGSFSTLEIQRTEQGDSAMYLCASGKPRKGFEQYFGPGTRLTVT.

The rearrangement links TRBV5-8 to TRBJ2-7; 7 positions agree with TRBD1. Germline V gene lookup returns CDR1 SGHTS and CDR2 YDEGEE. The CDR3 covers 13 residues. J lost 2 bases, V lost 7 bases, and 6 bases had no gene match. For the CDR3, the DNA is TGTGCCAGCCTATGGACAGGCGCCTACGAGCAGTACTTC. Translated: CASLWTGAYEQYF. Based on the CDR3 plus reference TRBV5-8 and TRBJ2-7, the full variable domain is EAGVTQSPTHLIKTRGQQATLRCSPISGHTSVYWYQQALGLGLQFLLWYDEGEERNRGNFPPRFSGRQFPNYSSELNVNALELEDSALYLCASLWTGAYEQYFGPGTRLTVT.

J is TRBJ2-2 and V is TRBV11-2; 11 bases agree with TRBD2. CDR3 length equals 19 residues. Per the germline V gene, CDR1 is SGHAT and CDR2 is FQNNGV. J lost 3 bases, V lost 2 bases, and 11 bases had no gene match. The chain's CDR3 is CASSLTRSSGRADTGELFF. As DNA, the CDR3 is TGTGCCAGCAGCTTAACCCGTAGTAGCGGGAGGGCCGACACCGGGGAGCTGTTTTTT.

The chain combines TRBV6-2 or TRBV6-3 with TRBJ2-7; 16 bases are a match to TRBD2. V dropped 5 bases and J dropped 3; count of bases not matched to a gene: 13. This CDR3 comprises 19 residues. The germline V gene encodes CDR1 MNHEY and CDR2 SVGEGT. CDR3 protein: CASSPQPGLAGGPVYEQYF. As DNA, the CDR3 is TGTGCCAGCAGTCCCCAACCGGGACTAGCGGGAGGGCCCGTCTACGAGCAGTACTTC.

The chain is built from TRBV7-6 and TRBJ2-3, with 9 bases aligning to TRBD2. The length of the CDR3 is 15 residues. The V and J ends lost 5 bases and 6 bases, in that order; junction bases with no gene match: 9. CDR1 is SGHVS and CDR2 is FNYEAQ in the germline V gene. This chain's CDR3 is CASSNLAGGADTQYF. The CDR3 coding sequence is TGTGCCAGCAGCAACCTCGCGGGAGGGGCCGATACGCAGTATTTT.

The rearrangement uses TRBV19 and TRBJ2-1, with 8 bases aligning to TRBD2. In germline, CDR1 is LNHDA, CDR2 SQIVND (reference sequence). The CDR3 has 16 amino acids. Trimming removed 1 base from V and 3 bases from J; junction bases left unmatched: 5. CDR3 protein: CASSIVALAVYNEQFF. CDR3 in DNA: TGTGCCAGTAGTATAGTGGCACTAGCGGTCTACAATGAGCAGTTCTTC.

The rearrangement uses TRBV5-1 and TRBJ2-3, with 12 bases identical to TRBD2. V lost 4 bases, J lost 0 bases, and 6 bases stayed unmatched. CDR1 is SGHRS and CDR2 is YFSETQ in the germline V gene. The CDR3 has 17 amino acids. The CDR3 bases are TGCGCCAGCAGCCCACATGGACTAGCGGGAAGCACAGATACGCAGTATTTT. Translation: CASSPHGLAGSTDTQYF.

This chain links TRBV18 with TRBJ2-1; the match to TRBD2 covers 10 bases. Germline V gene data show CDR1 as KGHSH and CDR2 as LQKENI. The V and J ends lost 0 bases and 1 base, in that order; junction bases with no gene match: 0. The CDR3 covers 16 residues. CDR3 DNA: TGTGCCAGCTCACCACCTAGCGGGAGGTCCTACAATGAGCAGTTCTTC. Protein sequence: CASSPPSGRSYNEQFF. Combining the CDR3 with reference TRBV18 and TRBJ2-1 gives the whole variable domain NAGVMQNPRHLVRRRGQEARLRCSPMKGHSHVYWYRQLPEEGLKFMVYLQKENIIDESGMPKERFSAEFPKEGPSILRIQQVVRGDSAAYFCASSPPSGRSYNEQFFGPGTRLTVL.